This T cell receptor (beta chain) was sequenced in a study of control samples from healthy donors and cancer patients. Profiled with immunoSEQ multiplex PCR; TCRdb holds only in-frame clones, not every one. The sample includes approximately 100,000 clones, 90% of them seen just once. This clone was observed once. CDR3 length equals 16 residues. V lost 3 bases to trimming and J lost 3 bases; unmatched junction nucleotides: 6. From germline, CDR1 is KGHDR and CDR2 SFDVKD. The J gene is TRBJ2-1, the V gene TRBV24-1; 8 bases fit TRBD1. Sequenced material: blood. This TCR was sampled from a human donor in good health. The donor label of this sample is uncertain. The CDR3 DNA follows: TGTGCCACCAGTGATCGGACAGGGCCGGGCTACAATGAGCAGTTCTTC. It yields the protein CATSDRTGPGYNEQFF.